This TCR beta chain was observed in a study of preoperative IRX-2 immunotherapy in early breast cancer (dated 2019 in TCRdb). The CDR3 runs 14 residues from the cysteine to the phenylalanine. The CDR3 DNA has 42 bases and is translated from base 1. V lost 5 bases and J lost 5 bases, and the count of bases not matched to a germline gene is 6. CDR1 and CDR2, looked up from the germline V gene (reference sequence), are SEHNR and FQNEAQ. The treatment or condition label corresponds to: preoperative locoregional IRX-2 cytokine immunotherapy. The samples were obtained from a phase Ib study that tested preoperative, locoregional IRX-2 cytokine immunotherapy meant to prime immune responses. Donors were patients with early-stage breast cancer who received IRX-2 before surgery. To prepare the library, the immunoSEQ multiplex PCR assay was applied. TCRdb took over this immuneACCESS table, retaining in-frame rearrangements with V and J assigned. Such tables are incomplete; in checked studies, under half of the missing clones stem from an unresolved V gene, and the remainder is unexplained. The sample table holds about 43,000 clones, of which about 94% were seen once. Together, the top ten hold around 1.7% of the sample.

About this clone: This receptor's antigen is unknown. The input lacks base qualities; no much larger clone sits a single base away.

The chain couples TRBV7-9 to TRBJ2-7; TRBD1 aligns with 10 central bases. The sequencing used tumor tissue, collected after IRX-2 immunotherapy. The source is a human donor with breast cancer. The CDR3 corresponds to CASSQTGGVNEQYF. The nucleotide sequence reads as follows: TGTGCCAGCAGCCAGACAGGGGGCGTGAACGAGCAGTACTTC.